The 25 T cell receptor beta chains reported below all come from one sample, sequenced in a study of blood T cells in healthy people across ages. Through a sample-barcoded 5' primer and a J-beta primer mix, a second PCR was run for roughly 6 to 12 cycles. TCRdb analysed the 5' RACE reads with MiXCR anew, one entry per CDR3 protein. The sample has about 690,000 distinct CDR3 sequences, less than 45% seen once. Sequenced material: blood. Receptors originate from a man older than 75 in good health.

The chain combines TRBV11-3 with TRBJ2-3; D perhaps matches TRBD2 (6 bases). The CDR3 runs 15 residues. Germline loops: CDR1 SGHNT, CDR2 YENEEA. V shed 4 bases and J shed 2 bases, with 13 bases lying between them. DNA for the CDR3: TGTGCCAGCAGCTCTCGACTAGGGCCCACAGATACGCAGTATTTT. Encoded protein: CASSSRLGPTDTQYF. The full variable domain, in which reference TRBV11-3 and TRBJ2-3 provide the parts outside the CDR3, is EAGVVQSPRYKIIEKKQPVAFWCNPISGHNTLYWYLQNLGQGPELLIRYENEEAVDDSQLPKDRFSAERLKGVDSTLKIQPAELGDSAVYLCASSSRLGPTDTQYFGPGTRLTVL.

The J gene is TRBJ2-1, the V gene TRBV3-1; 7 bases fit TRBD1. CDR3 length equals 14 residues. Germline CDR1 reads LGHDT; CDR2 reads YNNKEL (reference sequence). J gave up 7 bases and V 3 bases, and 6 bases lay outside the gene matches. This CDR3 reads CASSQTGQVNEQFF. The CDR3 DNA is TGTGCCAGCAGCCAGACAGGACAGGTGAATGAGCAGTTCTTC.

This rearrangement joins TRBV10-1 to TRBJ2-3, with D tentatively TRBD2 (5 bases). V shed 0 bases and J shed 4 bases, with 11 bases lying between them. The germline CDR1 and CDR2 sequences are WNHNN and SYGVQD (reference sequence). This CDR3 spans 15 amino acids. CDR3 nucleotides: TGCGCCAGCAGTGAGTCTGTCGGGGTAGCAGATACGCAGTATTTT. Encoded protein: CASSESVGVADTQYF.

This clonotype has just a few counts. The chain is built from TRBV20-1 and TRBJ2-7; TRBD2 matches 8 bases. J lost 6 bases, V lost 6 bases, and 4 bases had no gene match. The V gene's germline CDR1 is DFQATT and CDR2 SNEGSKA (reference sequence). The CDR3 sequence is 11 residues long. CDR3 amino acids: CSAALAVEQYF. As DNA, the CDR3 is TGCAGTGCGGCACTAGCGGTCGAGCAGTACTTC.

The chain couples TRBV9 to TRBJ2-6; D is perhaps TRBD1 (5 bases). V was cut by 5 bases and J by 0 bases, with 12 bases left in between. CDR1 and CDR2 (germline): SGDLS, YYNGEE. The CDR3 sequence is 16 residues long. CDR3 region: CASSPIRASGANVLTF. The CDR3 DNA sequence: TGTGCCAGCAGTCCTATCAGGGCCTCTGGGGCCAACGTCCTGACTTTC.

This clonotype occurred many times. The V gene is TRBV29-1, the J gene TRBJ2-5; a weak D match, TRBD1 (6 bases). The CDR3 is 11 amino acids. Trimming stripped 7 bases from V and 5 bases from J, with 11 bases between. Looked up from germline, CDR1 is SQVTM and CDR2 is ANQGSEA. This chain's CDR3 is CSGGHGETQYF. In DNA form, the CDR3 reads TGCAGCGGGGGACACGGGGAGACCCAGTACTTC.

CDR3 coding DNA: TGCGCCAGCAGTGCCAGGAGGGCCCTCAATGAGCAGTTCTTC. Protein sequence: CASSARRALNEQFF. The chain uses TRBV5-1 and TRBJ2-1; a weak D match, TRBD2 (6 bases). CDR1 is SGHRS, CDR2 YFSETQ, per germline. The CDR3 is 14 amino acids. Trimming left V 5 bases short and J 6 bases short, with 15 bases between.

This clonotype turned up a few times. The chain carries TRBV28 and TRBJ2-1; TRBD2 agrees at 15 bases. The CDR3 length is 15 residues. V trimming: 7 bases; J trimming: 7 bases; junction bases outside the gene matches: 5. Per the germline V gene, CDR1 is MDHEN and CDR2 is SYDVKM. CDR3 bases: TGTGCCAGCAACAAAGGGACTAGCGGGAGGAATGAGCAGTTCTTC. Residues: CASNKGTSGRNEQFF.

This chain uses TRBV20-1 with TRBJ1-3; unclear D gene. Germline V CDR1 and CDR2: DFQATT, SNEGSKA (reference sequence). The CDR3 has 13 residues. The V and J ends lost 0 bases and 2 bases respectively, with 5 bases between them. The CDR3 sequence is CSAREWAGNTIYF. As DNA, the CDR3 is TGCAGTGCTAGAGAGTGGGCTGGAAACACCATATATTTT.

This clonotype came up a few times. The chain recombines TRBV28 with TRBJ2-1, with a possible D match to TRBD2 (6 bases). CDR3 length: 16 amino acids. Deletions cut 5 bases from V and 6 bases from J, with 20 bases between. CDR1 MDHEN and CDR2 SYDVKM come from the germline V gene. CDR3 coding DNA: TGTGCCAGCAGTATCGCTGGGACTCGACAATCCAATGAGCAGTTCTTC. Residues: CASSIAGTRQSNEQFF.

This clonotype showed up just a few times. The chain uses TRBV5-1 and TRBJ2-1; D gene uncertain. V dropped 0 bases and J dropped 8 bases, with 3 bases sitting between them. The CDR3 is made up of 11 amino acids. Germline V lookup: CDR1 SGHRS, CDR2 YFSETQ. The CDR3 reads CASSLADEQFF. CDR3 DNA sequence: TGCGCCAGCAGCTTGGCGGATGAGCAGTTCTTC.

V usage is TRBV12-3 or TRBV12-4 and J usage is TRBJ2-7; D possibly corresponds to TRBD2 (6 bases). The CDR3 covers 14 residues. V lost 6 bases, J lost 3 bases, and 15 bases lay in between. The CDR3 bases are TGTGCCAGCAGCACCGGGACTCATCGCTACGAGCAGTACTTC. Translating gives CASSTGTHRYEQYF.

The chain combines TRBV14 with TRBJ2-1; 8 bases agree with TRBD2. CDR3 length equals 18 residues. Germline lookup yields CDR1 SGHDN and CDR2 FVKESK. V trimming: 2 bases; J trimming: 4 bases; junction bases outside the gene matches: 13. In DNA, the CDR3 is TGTGCCAGCAGCCAAAAAGGCCGCGCTAGCGGGCTTTACAATGAGCAGTTCTTC. It codes for CASSQKGRASGLYNEQFF.

As for this clonotype: Given a much more abundant clone one base away, this may be a read error. The chain has TRBV29-1 and TRBJ2-5; D possibly corresponds to TRBD2 (6 bases). The J call may be in error: the DNA end matches TRBJ2-1 better. The CDR3 runs to 12 residues. The germline gives CDR1 SQVTM, CDR2 ANQGSEA. As DNA, the CDR3 is TGCAGCGTTGAGGAGGGCCGAGAGACCCAGTTCTTC. Amino acids: CSVEEGRETQFF.

The chain has TRBV4-3 and TRBJ2-7; D remains ambiguous. CDR1 and CDR2 from the germline V gene are LGHNA and YSLEER. This CDR3 spans 13 amino acids. Trimming shortened V by 4 bases and J by 5 bases, and 12 bases separated the two germline ends. The CDR3 coding sequence is TGCGCCAGCAGCCGTTCCCCGGCTGACGAGCAGTACTTC. Amino acid sequence: CASSRSPADEQYF.

Only one count was recorded for this clonotype. The genes are TRBV14 and TRBJ1-3; the match to TRBD1 covers 7 bases. J gave up 0 bases and V 1 base, and 6 bases lay outside the gene matches. The CDR3 totals 17 residues. Germline V gene lookup returns CDR1 SGHDN and CDR2 FVKESK. The CDR3 DNA reads TGTGCCAGCAGCCAAGTGGGACAGATATTCTCTGGAAACACCATATATTTT. It encodes CASSQVGQIFSGNTIYF.

In its sample, this clonotype was seen a few times. The rearrangement links TRBV7-2 to TRBJ2-7; 7 bases are a match to TRBD2. The V gene end was trimmed by 5 bases and the J gene end by 6 bases; junction bases not matched to a gene: 19. CDR3 length: 17 amino acids. Germline CDR1 and CDR2: SGHTA and FQGNSA. This chain's CDR3 is CASSSAAPGLRVGEQYF. As DNA, the CDR3 is TGTGCCAGCAGCAGTGCAGCCCCGGGACTAAGGGTTGGCGAGCAGTACTTC.

This clonotype was observed at least ten times. Compared with germline, one end of the junction differs, possibly owing to a read error. The chain combines TRBV5-1 with TRBJ2-7; a weak D match, TRBD1 (6 bases). Germline-derived CDR1 and CDR2 are SGHRS and YFSETQ. This CDR3 has 14 amino acids. The CDR3 nucleotides are TGTGCCAGCAGCTTAGGCAGGGGTAATTACGAGCAGTACTTC. Translation: CASSLGRGNYEQYF.

This sequence joins TRBV12-3 or TRBV12-4 and TRBJ2-3; maybe TRBD1 (6 bases). This CDR3 has 16 residues. V dropped 6 bases and J dropped 6 bases, with 22 bases sitting between them. The CDR3 reads CASSLGHRASGDTQYF. In nucleotides, the CDR3 is TGTGCCAGCAGCCTGGGACACAGAGCTTCAGGGGATACGCAGTATTTT.

Concerning this clonotype: The final CDR3 position lacks the conserved phenylalanine or tryptophan, pointing to a likely read error. The chain combines TRBV2 with TRBJ2-7, with a weak D call TRBD2 (5 bases). This CDR3 has 11 amino acids. V was pared by 6 bases and J by 4 bases, with 7 bases between. CDR1 is SNHLY and CDR2 is FYNNEI in the germline V gene. The CDR3 is CASRRVYEQYS. DNA for the CDR3: TGTGCCAGCAGGAGGGTATACGAGCAGTACTCC.

This chain uses TRBV24-1 with TRBJ2-5; TRBD1 is a possible D gene (6 bases). Germline loops: CDR1 KGHDR, CDR2 SFDVKD. This CDR3 spans 15 amino acids. Between the trimmed V and J ends, which lost 3 bases and 1 base, there was a span of 11 bases. The CDR3 here is CATSDTNRVQETQYF. DNA for the CDR3: TGTGCCACCAGTGATACCAACAGGGTCCAAGAGACCCAGTACTTC.

The chain has TRBV28 and TRBJ2-4, with 7 bases lining up with TRBD2. The CDR3 sequence is 18 residues long. Germline V lookup: CDR1 MDHEN, CDR2 SYDVKM. The junction had 13 bases not matched to a gene; V was cut back by 5 bases and J by 0 bases. The CDR3 loop reads CASSPLGGGGLAKNIQYF. The CDR3 nucleotides read TGTGCCAGCAGTCCGTTGGGTGGCGGGGGACTAGCCAAAAACATTCAGTACTTC.

The chain links TRBV2 to TRBJ2-3; no firm D call. The CDR3 runs 10 residues. Trimming took 3 bases from V and 7 from J, leaving 2 bases between them. Per the germline V gene, CDR1 is SNHLY and CDR2 is FYNNEI. CDR3 in DNA: TGTGCCAGCAGTGATAATACGCAGTATTTT. As protein: CASSDNTQYF.

The chain employs TRBV5-1 and TRBJ2-1; 7 bases agree with TRBD2. The CDR3 is 14 residues long. The germline V gene has CDR1 SGHRS and CDR2 YFSETQ. V gave up 4 bases and J gave up 10 bases; unmatched junction bases: 11. Written as DNA, the CDR3 is TGCGCCAGCAGCGTATCCGGGGGGTCAAGCGAGCAGTTCTTC. The encoded protein is CASSVSGGSSEQFF.

The rearrangement links TRBV20-1 to TRBJ2-4; 8 nucleotides align to TRBD1. With the DNA end fitting TRBJ2-7 better, the J assignment may be wrong. The CDR3 has 13 amino acids. Looked up from germline, CDR1 is DFQATT and CDR2 is SNEGSKA (reference sequence). The CDR3 DNA is TGCAGTCCCGGACAGGGTCCTGCCTACGAGCAGTACTTC. This codes for CSPGQGPAYEQYF.